A single sample is the source of the 2 T cell receptor beta chains below, sequenced in a study of human T cells and chemical hapten exposure. TCRdb reanalysed the RACE reads using MiXCR and keeps one entry per CDR3 protein. The table has almost 40,000 distinct CDR3 sequences, roughly 9.5% seen once; the top ten hold roughly 27%. Time point meaning: patch test 3, about 24 weeks after DPC sensitization. Treatment indicated: therapeutic diphenylcyclopropenone sensitization with weekly scalp DPC. Whole blood that had not been fractionated was the source of extracted total RNA. The specimen comprised whole blood, sampled in connection with sensitization to the hapten diphenylcyclopropenone (DPC). The source of these receptors is a man between 45 and 60 years old with alopecia areata. Some clones in this sample may be carry-over from other donors' samples.

This clonotype was seen many times. This chain connects TRBV6-4 to TRBJ2-1; TRBD2 agrees at 9 bases. There are 16 residues in the CDR3. The germline gives CDR1 MRHNA, CDR2 SNTAGT. The junction had 13 bases not matched to a gene; V was cut back by 8 bases and J by 5 bases. The CDR3 coding sequence is TGTGCCAGCTCCCCTAAGGGCGGGAGGGTTAACAATGAGCAGTTCTTC. It encodes CASSPKGGRVNNEQFF.

In this sample, this clonotype turned up a few times. The chain joins TRBV21-1 to TRBJ2-5; the table's D gene call, TRBD2, was not cross checked with the DNA. TRBV21-1 is described as a pseudogene. The CDR3 loop spans 15 amino acids. CDR3 coding DNA: TGTGCCAGGAGACAAGAGCTAGCGGACCAAGAGACCCAGTACTTC. Protein sequence: CARRQELADQETQYF.